Listed below are T cell receptor beta chains from one sample, sequenced in a study of blood T cell repertoires in COVID-19. Assay used: immunoSEQ multiplex PCR; TCRdb lists only in-frame clones, some missing. The sample includes around 75,000 clones, about 80% of them seen just once. Sequences were obtained from peripheral blood. The source is a man aged 50-60 years with COVID-19, enrolled during active disease. Both conserved end residues are part of each CDR3. The order of the fields is J gene, clone size, D gene, V gene, CDR3 protein, CDR3 DNA. D genes are given only for firm matches. For some rows the clone size is stated as once, few or many, or as a class when expanded; others skip it.

J gene: TRBJ2-1; clone size: .; D gene: TRBD2; V gene: TRBV14; CDR3 protein: CASSPHFSGGDYEQFF; CDR3 DNA: TGTGCCAGCAGCCCCCACTTCAGCGGGGGGGATTATGAGCAGTTCTTC
J gene: TRBJ1-5; clone size: few; D gene: TRBD1; V gene: TRBV2; CDR3 protein: CASGGGKQPQHF; CDR3 DNA: TGTGCCAGCGGAGGGGGCAAACAGCCCCAGCATTTT
J gene: TRBJ2-7; clone size: .; D gene: .; V gene: TRBV19; CDR3 protein: CASRTGSDSYEQYF; CDR3 DNA: TGTGCCAGTAGAACCGGGTCTGACTCCTACGAGCAGTACTTC
J gene: TRBJ1-2; clone size: .; D gene: TRBD1; V gene: TRBV6-5; CDR3 protein: CASSYSGQGYGYTF; CDR3 DNA: TGTGCCAGCAGTTACTCGGGACAGGGCTATGGCTACACCTTC
J gene: TRBJ1-2; clone size: .; D gene: TRBD1; V gene: TRBV10-3; CDR3 protein: CAIKGQGAYGYTF; CDR3 DNA: TGTGCCATCAAAGGACAGGGGGCCTATGGCTACACCTTC
J gene: TRBJ1-5; clone size: .; D gene: .; V gene: TRBV10-3; CDR3 protein: CAIKPGSGNQPQHF; CDR3 DNA: TGTGCCATCAAACCGGGGTCTGGCAATCAGCCCCAGCATTTT
J gene: TRBJ2-1; clone size: once; D gene: TRBD2; V gene: TRBV19; CDR3 protein: CASRVAGLQNEQFF; CDR3 DNA: TGTGCCAGTAGAGTAGCGGGGCTACAAAATGAGCAGTTCTTC
J gene: TRBJ2-7; clone size: .; D gene: TRBD1; V gene: TRBV10-1; CDR3 protein: CASSGDRVYEQYF; CDR3 DNA: TGCGCCAGCAGTGGGGACAGGGTCTACGAGCAGTACTTC
J gene: TRBJ2-2; clone size: .; D gene: .; V gene: TRBV5-1; CDR3 protein: CASSLGAGTTGELFF; CDR3 DNA: TGCGCCAGCAGCTTGGGTGCGGGTACCACCGGGGAGCTGTTTTTT
J gene: TRBJ2-5; clone size: .; D gene: TRBD2; V gene: TRBV5-1; CDR3 protein: CASSLGAGVQETQYF; CDR3 DNA: TGCGCCAGCAGCTTGGGGGCGGGGGTTCAAGAGACCCAGTACTTC
J gene: TRBJ1-2; clone size: .; D gene: TRBD1; V gene: TRBV19; CDR3 protein: CASSILRDRLIHGYTF; CDR3 DNA: TGTGCCAGTAGTATCCTCCGGGACAGGTTGATTCATGGCTACACCTTC